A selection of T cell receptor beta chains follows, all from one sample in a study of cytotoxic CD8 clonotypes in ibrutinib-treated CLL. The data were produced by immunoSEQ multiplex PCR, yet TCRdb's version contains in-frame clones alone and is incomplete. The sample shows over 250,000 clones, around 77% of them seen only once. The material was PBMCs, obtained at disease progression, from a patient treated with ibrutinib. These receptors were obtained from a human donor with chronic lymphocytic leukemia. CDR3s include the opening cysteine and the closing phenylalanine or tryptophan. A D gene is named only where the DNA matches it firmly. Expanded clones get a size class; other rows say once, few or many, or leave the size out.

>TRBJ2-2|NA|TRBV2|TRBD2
CASSEGLAGHTGELFF
TGTGCCAGCAGTGAAGGGCTAGCGGGACACACCGGGGAGCTGTTTTTT
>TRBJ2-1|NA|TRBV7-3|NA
CASSPSSYNEQFF
TGTGCCAGCTCACCCAGCTCCTACAATGAGCAGTTCTTC
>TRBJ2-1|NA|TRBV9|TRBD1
CASSRPGQGADEQFF
TGTGCCAGCAGCAGACCGGGACAGGGGGCCGATGAGCAGTTCTTC
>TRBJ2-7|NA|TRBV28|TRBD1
CASSTWRDRGYEQYF
TGTGCCAGCAGTACATGGAGGGACAGGGGCTACGAGCAGTACTTC
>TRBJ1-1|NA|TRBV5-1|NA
CASSFGNLNTEAFF
TGCGCCAGCAGCTTCGGGAACCTGAACACTGAAGCTTTCTTT
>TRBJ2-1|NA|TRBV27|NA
CASSGRYNEQFF
TGTGCCAGCAGTGGCCGCTACAATGAGCAGTTCTTC
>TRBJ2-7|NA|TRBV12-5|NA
CASGLVTGGLEQYF
TGTGCTAGTGGTTTGGTAACGGGTGGGCTCGAGCAGTACTTC
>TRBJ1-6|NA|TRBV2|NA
CASRPFGSPLHF
TGTGCCAGCAGGCCCTTTGGGTCACCCCTCCACTTT
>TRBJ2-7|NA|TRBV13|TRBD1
CASSLDRNEQYF
TGTGCCAGCAGCCTGGACAGGAACGAGCAGTACTTC
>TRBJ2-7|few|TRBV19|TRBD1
CASSRDRLLYEQYF
TGTGCCAGTAGTAGGGACAGGTTACTCTACGAGCAGTACTTC
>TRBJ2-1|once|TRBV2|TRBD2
CASIGTSGEYSYNEQFF
TGTGCCAGCATTGGGACTAGCGGGGAATATTCCTACAATGAGCAGTTCTTC
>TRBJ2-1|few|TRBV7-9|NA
CASSWGNNEQFF
TGTGCCAGCAGCTGGGGAAACAATGAGCAGTTCTTC
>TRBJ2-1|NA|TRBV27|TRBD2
CASSLSAGGPTTYNEQFF
TGTGCCAGCAGTTTATCGGCGGGGGGTCCCACTACCTACAATGAGCAGTTCTTC
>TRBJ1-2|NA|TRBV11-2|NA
CASSLEEGLGYGYTF
TGTGCCAGCAGCTTAGAGGAGGGACTTGGCTATGGCTACACCTTC
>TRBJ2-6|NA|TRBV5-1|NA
CASSPWAGVTSTGANVLTF
TGCGCCAGCAGCCCGTGGGCAGGGGTAACGAGCACTGGGGCCAACGTCCTGACTTTC
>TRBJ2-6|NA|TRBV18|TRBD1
CASSPDRAGANVLTF
TGTGCCAGCTCACCAGACAGGGCTGGGGCCAACGTCCTGACTTTC
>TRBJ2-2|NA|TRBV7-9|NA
CASSLEPTVTGELFF
TGTGCCAGCAGCTTAGAACCTACAGTCACCGGGGAGCTGTTTTTT
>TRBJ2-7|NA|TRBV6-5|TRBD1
CASRIRDRGSYEQYF
TGTGCCAGCAGGATCCGGGACAGGGGATCCTACGAGCAGTACTTC
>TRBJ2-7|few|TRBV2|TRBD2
CASEGTSGGNYEQYF
TGTGCCAGCGAGGGGACTAGCGGGGGGAACTACGAGCAGTACTTC
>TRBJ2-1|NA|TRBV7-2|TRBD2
CASSVSGGAYNEQFF
TGTGCCAGCAGCGTTAGCGGGGGGGCCTACAATGAGCAGTTCTTC
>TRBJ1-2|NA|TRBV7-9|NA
CASSLGGFDYGYTF
TGTGCCAGCAGCTTAGGGGGTTTCGACTATGGCTACACCTTC
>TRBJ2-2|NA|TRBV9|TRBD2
CASSAGGMNTGELFF
TGTGCCAGCAGTGCGGGGGGTATGAACACCGGGGAGCTGTTTTTT
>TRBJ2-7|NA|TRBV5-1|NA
CASSLNREQYF
TGCGCCAGCAGCTTGAATAGGGAGCAGTACTTC
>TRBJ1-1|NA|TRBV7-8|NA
CASSLVSGQAFF
TGTGCCAGCAGCTTAGTCTCAGGGCAAGCTTTCTTT
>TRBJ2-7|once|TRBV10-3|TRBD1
CAIKTSWGLINRGPGEQYF
TGTGCCATCAAAACATCCTGGGGCCTTATTAACAGGGGGCCGGGCGAGCAGTACTTC
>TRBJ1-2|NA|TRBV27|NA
CASSRGQSYGYTF
TGTGCCAGCAGCCGCGGACAGTCCTATGGCTACACCTTC
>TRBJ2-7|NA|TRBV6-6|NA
CASSYSNYEQYF
TGTGCCAGCAGTTACTCTAACTACGAGCAGTACTTC